This T cell receptor (beta chain) comes out of a study of T cell repertoires in cytomegalovirus infection. This CDR3 is built from 20 residues. Germline trimming cut 1 base from V and 0 bases from J; bases unmatched to any gene: 8. CDR1 SGHTA and CDR2 FQGNSA come from the germline V gene. Study-level findings and limits: Cumulative frequency of public TCR beta families picked out carriers of CMV plus the relevant HLA.

This clonotype was picked up many times. Its antigen is as yet unknown. TCRdb called the reads again in MiXCR, with one record for every CDR3 protein. The sample yields over 300,000 distinct CDR3 sequences, more than 9% seen once. The TCR comes from a human donor in good health (CMV status not recorded). Some clones in this sample may be carry-over from other donors' samples. This chain connects TRBV7-2 to TRBJ2-1; 14 positions agree with TRBD2. Sequenced input: PBMCs. For the CDR3, the DNA is TGTGCCAGCAGCTTAGTTGGGACTAGCGGGAGCTCGGGCTCCTACAATGAGCAGTTCTTC. It encodes CASSLVGTSGSSGSYNEQFF.